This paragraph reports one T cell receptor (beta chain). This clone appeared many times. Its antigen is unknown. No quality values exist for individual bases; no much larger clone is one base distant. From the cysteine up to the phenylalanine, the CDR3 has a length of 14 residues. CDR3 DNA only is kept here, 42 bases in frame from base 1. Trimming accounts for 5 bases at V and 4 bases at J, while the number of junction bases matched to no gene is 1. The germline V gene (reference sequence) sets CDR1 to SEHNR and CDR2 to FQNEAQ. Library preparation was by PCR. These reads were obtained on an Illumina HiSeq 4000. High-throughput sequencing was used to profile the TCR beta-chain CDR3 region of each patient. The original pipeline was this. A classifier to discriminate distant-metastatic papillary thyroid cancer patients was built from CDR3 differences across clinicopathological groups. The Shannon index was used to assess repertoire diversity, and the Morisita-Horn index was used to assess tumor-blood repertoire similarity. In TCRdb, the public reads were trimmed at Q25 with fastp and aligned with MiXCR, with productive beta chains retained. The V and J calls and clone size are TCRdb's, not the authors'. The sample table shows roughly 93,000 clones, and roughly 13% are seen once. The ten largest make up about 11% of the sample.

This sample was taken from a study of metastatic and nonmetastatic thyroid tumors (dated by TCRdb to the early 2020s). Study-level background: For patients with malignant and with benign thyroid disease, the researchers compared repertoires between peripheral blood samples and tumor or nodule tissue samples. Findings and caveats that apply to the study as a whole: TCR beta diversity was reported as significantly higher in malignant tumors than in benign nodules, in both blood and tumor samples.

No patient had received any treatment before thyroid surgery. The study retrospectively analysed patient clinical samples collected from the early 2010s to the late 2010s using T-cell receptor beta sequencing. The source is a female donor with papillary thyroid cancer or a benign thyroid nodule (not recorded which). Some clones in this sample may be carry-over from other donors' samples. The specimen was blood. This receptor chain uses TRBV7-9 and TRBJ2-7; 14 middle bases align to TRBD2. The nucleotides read TGTGCCAGCAGCCGACTAGCGGGAGGGTACGAGCAGTACTTC. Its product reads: CASSRLAGGYEQYF.